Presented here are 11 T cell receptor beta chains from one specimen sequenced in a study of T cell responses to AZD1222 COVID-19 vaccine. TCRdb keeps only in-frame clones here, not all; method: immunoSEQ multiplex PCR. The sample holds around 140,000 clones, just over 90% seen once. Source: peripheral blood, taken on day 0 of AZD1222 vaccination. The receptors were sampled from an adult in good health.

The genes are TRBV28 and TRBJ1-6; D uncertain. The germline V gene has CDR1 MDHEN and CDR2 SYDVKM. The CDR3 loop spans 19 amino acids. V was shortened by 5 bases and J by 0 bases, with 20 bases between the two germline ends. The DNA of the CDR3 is TGTGCCAGCAGTCCCACAGCGGCCCTGATTCGCTCCTATAATTCACCCCTCCACTTT. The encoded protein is CASSPTAALIRSYNSPLHF.

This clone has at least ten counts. CDR3 coding DNA: TGTGCCAGCTCGACTAACCGACAGAAATATAATTCACCCCTCCACTTT. Translation gives CASSTNRQKYNSPLHF. J is TRBJ1-6 and V is TRBV18, with TRBD1 as a possible D gene (5 bases). The CDR3 sequence is 16 residues long. The germline gives CDR1 KGHSH, CDR2 LQKENI. V was cut by 6 bases and J by 4 bases, with 16 bases left in between.

CDR3 loop: CASSQASGPGSPLHF. CDR3 DNA: TGTGCCAGCAGCCAAGCGTCGGGTCCGGGTTCACCCCTCCACTTT. The rearrangement uses TRBV4-2 and TRBJ1-6; D uncertain. The V gene lost 1 base and the J gene lost 9 bases, with 13 bases spanning the gap. The germline CDR1 and CDR2 sequences are LGHNA and YNFKEQ. The CDR3 sequence is 15 residues long.

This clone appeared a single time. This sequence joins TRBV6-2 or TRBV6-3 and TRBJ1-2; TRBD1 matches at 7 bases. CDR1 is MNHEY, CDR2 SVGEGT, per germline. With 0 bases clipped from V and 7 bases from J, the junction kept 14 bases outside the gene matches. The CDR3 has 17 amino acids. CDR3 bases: TGTGCCAGCAGTTACTCACGGACAGGTGGTTTGGACGGTGGCTACACCTTC. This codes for CASSYSRTGGLDGGYTF.

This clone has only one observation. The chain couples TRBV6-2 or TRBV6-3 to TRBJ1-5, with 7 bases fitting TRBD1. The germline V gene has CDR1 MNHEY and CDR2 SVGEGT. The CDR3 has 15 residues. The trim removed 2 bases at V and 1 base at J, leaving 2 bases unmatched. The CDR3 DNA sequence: TGTGCCAGCAGTTACACAGGGGACAGCAATCAGCCCCAGCATTTT. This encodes CASSYTGDSNQPQHF.

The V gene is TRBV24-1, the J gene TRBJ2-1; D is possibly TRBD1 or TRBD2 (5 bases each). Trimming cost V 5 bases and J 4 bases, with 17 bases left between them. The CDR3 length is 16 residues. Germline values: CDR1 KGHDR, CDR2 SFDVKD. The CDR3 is CATSVGRGSRYNEQFF. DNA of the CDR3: TGTGCCACCAGTGTTGGACGGGGCTCCCGTTACAATGAGCAGTTCTTC.

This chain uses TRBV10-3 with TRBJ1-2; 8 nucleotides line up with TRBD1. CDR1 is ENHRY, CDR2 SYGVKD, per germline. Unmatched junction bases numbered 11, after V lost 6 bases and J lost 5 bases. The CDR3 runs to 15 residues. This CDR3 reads CAISRKQGEGYGYTF. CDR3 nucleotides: TGTGCCATCAGCAGGAAACAGGGGGAAGGGTATGGCTACACCTTC.

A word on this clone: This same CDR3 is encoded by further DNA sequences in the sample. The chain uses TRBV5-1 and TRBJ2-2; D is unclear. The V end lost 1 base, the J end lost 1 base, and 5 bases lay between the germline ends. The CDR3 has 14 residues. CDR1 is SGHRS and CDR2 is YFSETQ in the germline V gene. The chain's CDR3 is CASSLTGNTGELFF. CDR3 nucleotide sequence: TGCGCCAGCAGCTTGACGGGGAACACCGGGGAGCTGTTTTTT.

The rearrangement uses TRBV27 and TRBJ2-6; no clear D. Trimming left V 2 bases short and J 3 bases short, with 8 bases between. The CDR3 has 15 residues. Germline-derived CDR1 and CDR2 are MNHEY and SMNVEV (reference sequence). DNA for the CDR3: TGTGCCAGCAGTTTAAACCCCCTTGGGGCCAACGTCCTGACTTTC. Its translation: CASSLNPLGANVLTF.

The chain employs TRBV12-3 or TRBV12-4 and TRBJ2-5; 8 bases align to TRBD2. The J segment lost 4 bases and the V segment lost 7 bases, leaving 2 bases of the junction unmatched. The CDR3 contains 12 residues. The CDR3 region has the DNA TGTGCCAGCAAGGCGGGGGGAGAGACCCAGTACTTC. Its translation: CASKAGGETQYF.

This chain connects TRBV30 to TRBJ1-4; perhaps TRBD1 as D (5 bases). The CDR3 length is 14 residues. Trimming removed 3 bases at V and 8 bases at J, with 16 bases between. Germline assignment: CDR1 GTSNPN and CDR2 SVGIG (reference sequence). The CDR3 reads CAWRDSWGGEKLFF. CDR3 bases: TGTGCCTGGAGAGACAGCTGGGGGGGAGAAAAACTGTTTTTT. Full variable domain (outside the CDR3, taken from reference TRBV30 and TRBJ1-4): SQTIHQWPATLVQPVGSPLSLECTVEGTSNPNLYWYRQAAGRGLQLLFYSVGIGQISSEVPQNLSASRPQDRQFILSSKKLLLSDSGFYLCAWRDSWGGEKLFFGSGTQLSVL.